This passage covers 20 T cell receptor beta chains from one sample sequenced in a study of shared clonotypes between healthy human individuals. This table comes from immunoSEQ multiplex PCR, and its TCRdb copy is limited to in-frame clones, with some not included. The sample contains approximately 2,200,000 clones, roughly 91% of which appear only once. Terminally differentiated effector memory CD45RA+ cells were excluded by CCR7 positive selection of CD45RO-negative cells. What was sequenced was naive CD8+ T cells from PBMCs. These receptors came from a man aged 18 to 30 in good health. Some clones in this sample may be carry-over from other donors' samples.

The V gene is TRBV7-9, the J gene TRBJ2-7; D ambiguous. The CDR3 loop spans 13 amino acids. The V and J ends lost 5 bases and 6 bases respectively, with 14 bases between them. From germline, CDR1 is SEHNR and CDR2 FQNEAQ (reference sequence). The DNA for the CDR3 is TGTGCCAGCAGCCTCGGGTCCGTCCTCGAGCAGTACTTC. Protein product: CASSLGSVLEQYF.

This chain uses TRBV9 with TRBJ1-4; D gene unclear. Germline CDR1 SGDLS, CDR2 YYNGEE. V lost 0 bases to trimming and J lost 3 bases, with 9 bases between them. This CDR3 spans 15 amino acids. The CDR3 DNA sequence: TGTGCCAGCAGCGTAGGGGCGGGTCCTAATGAAAAACTGTTTTTT. This translates into CASSVGAGPNEKLFF.

V gene TRBV27 combines with J gene TRBJ2-7; D ambiguous. The V end lost 5 bases, the J end lost 1 base, and 21 bases lay between the germline ends. Germline CDR1 and CDR2: MNHEY and SMNVEV (reference sequence). This CDR3 has 17 residues. In nucleotides, the CDR3 is TGTGCCAGCAGTCTCTACATGACGGGCCCTCAATCCTACGAGCAGTACTTC. This codes for CASSLYMTGPQSYEQYF.

The chain combines TRBV4-1 with TRBJ1-4; possible D gene TRBD1, 5 bases. V lost 4 bases to trimming and J lost 7 bases, with 19 bases between them. This CDR3 has 16 amino acids. Germline loops: CDR1 MGHRA, CDR2 YSYEKL. CDR3 bases: TGCGCCAGCAGCCCCTCGGGACCGCCGCTTGGTGAAAAACTGTTTTTT. It encodes CASSPSGPPLGEKLFF.

This clone came up a few times. V usage is TRBV7-9 and J usage is TRBJ1-1; TRBD1 might be the D (5 bases). This CDR3 has 12 residues. Germline loops: CDR1 SEHNR, CDR2 FQNEAQ (reference sequence). The ends were cut back, 5 bases at V and 7 bases at J, with 11 bases in the middle. The CDR3 region is CASSHTGVEAFF. CDR3 coding DNA: TGTGCCAGCAGCCATACGGGGGTTGAAGCTTTCTTT.

The chain recombines TRBV19 with TRBJ2-7; 9 bases map to TRBD1. Trimming removed 6 bases from V and 0 bases from J; junction bases left unmatched: 6. Germline V gene data show CDR1 as LNHDA and CDR2 as SQIVND (reference sequence). The CDR3 covers 15 residues. The CDR3 DNA reads as TGTGCCAGTAGCCCAGGGACAGGGATCTCCTACGAGCAGTACTTC. Protein: CASSPGTGISYEQYF. The entire variable domain, with the rest obtained from reference TRBV19 and TRBJ2-7, is as follows: DGGITQSPKYLFRKEGQNVTLSCEQNLNHDAMYWYRQDPGQGLRLIYYSQIVNDFQKGDIAEGYSVSREKKESFPLTVTSAQKNPTAFYLCASSPGTGISYEQYFGPGTRLTVT.

This clone was picked up one time. The gene calls are TRBV4-2 and TRBJ1-2; 7 nucleotides line up with TRBD1. Trimming took 1 base from V and 4 from J; bases not matched to a gene: 9. Germline loops: CDR1 LGHNA, CDR2 YNFKEQ. The CDR3 covers 16 residues. Written as DNA, the CDR3 is TGTGCCAGCAGCCAAGGGGGACAGAGGATACCCTATGGCTACACCTTC. Encoded protein: CASSQGGQRIPYGYTF.

The genes are TRBV18 and TRBJ2-1; 10 positions agree with TRBD2. CDR1 and CDR2 from the germline V gene are KGHSH and LQKENI. The CDR3 consists of 15 residues. After removal of 6 bases from V and 7 bases from J, the junction contained 9 bases not matched to a gene. CDR3 sequence reads: CASSPSGSISNEQFF. CDR3 DNA sequence: TGTGCCAGCTCCCCTAGCGGGAGTATTTCTAATGAGCAGTTCTTC.

This sequence joins TRBV2 and TRBJ1-1; TRBD1 matches at 7 bases. CDR1 and CDR2 from the germline V gene are SNHLY and FYNNEI. CDR3 size: 13 residues. With V trimmed by 9 bases and J by 4 bases, 8 bases remained unmatched. The CDR3 coding sequence is TGTGCCAGACGGGACAGTTTCGGCACTGAAGCTTTCTTT. This gives the protein CARRDSFGTEAFF.

This rearrangement joins TRBV27 to TRBJ2-7, with D perhaps matching TRBD2 (5 bases). Germline V gene sequence: CDR1 MNHEY, CDR2 SMNVEV (reference sequence). Trimming pared 3 bases from V and 2 bases from J, leaving 17 bases between. The CDR3 runs 16 residues. The DNA of the CDR3 is TGTGCCAGCAGTTTTGGGTTCGGTTCGGGAACCTACGAGCAGTACTTC. It encodes CASSFGFGSGTYEQYF.

The chain recombines TRBV4-1 with TRBJ1-5, with 12 bases aligning to TRBD1. J gave up 5 bases and V 2 bases, and 4 bases lay outside the gene matches. Germline values: CDR1 MGHRA, CDR2 YSYEKL. CDR3 size: 16 residues. This CDR3 is CASSQTGTGGYQPQHF. In nucleotides, the CDR3 is TGCGCCAGCAGCCAAACCGGGACAGGGGGCTATCAGCCCCAGCATTTT.

The chain joins TRBV2 to TRBJ2-7, with 7 bases that match TRBD2. The CDR3 consists of 15 residues. Trimming cost V 6 bases and J 2 bases; bases outside gene matches: 10. The germline gives CDR1 SNHLY, CDR2 FYNNEI. In nucleotides, the CDR3 is TGTGCCAGCAGGGTTAGCGGGCTCCCTACCTACGAGCAGTACTTC. Translation: CASRVSGLPTYEQYF.

The rearrangement links TRBV6-6 to TRBJ2-2, with TRBD1 as a possible D gene (5 bases). V was cut by 5 bases and J by 6 bases, with 10 bases left in between. From germline, CDR1 is MNHNY and CDR2 SVGAGI (reference sequence). The CDR3 runs to 13 residues. CDR3 bases: TGTGCCAGCAGTGGCCTAGGGGCCGGGGAGCTGTTTTTT. It translates to CASSGLGAGELFF.

The chain couples TRBV9 to TRBJ1-4; no clear D gene. The CDR3 consists of 15 residues. Germline V gives CDR1 SGDLS, CDR2 YYNGEE. With 0 bases removed from V and 8 bases from J, the gap between germline ends came to 14 bases. Written as DNA, the CDR3 is TGTGCCAGCAGCGTAGGGGTCGCGGCCTTGGAAAAACTGTTTTTT. Translation gives CASSVGVAALEKLFF.

The rearrangement links TRBV9 to TRBJ2-1; 9 bases align to TRBD2. With V trimmed by 6 bases and J by 0 bases, 7 bases remained unmatched. CDR1 and CDR2 from the germline V gene are SGDLS and YYNGEE. This CDR3 region has 16 residues. The CDR3 nucleotides are TGTGCCAGCATTCCCGGGACTAGCAGCTCCTACAATGAGCAGTTCTTC. This gives the protein CASIPGTSSSYNEQFF.

This chain uses TRBV13 with TRBJ2-1; D may be TRBD2 (7 bases). Between the trimmed V and J ends, which lost 4 bases and 13 bases, there was a span of 17 bases. Germline V lookup: CDR1 PRHDT, CDR2 FYEKMQ (reference sequence). The length of the CDR3 is 13 residues. CDR3 nucleotide sequence: TGTGCCAGCAGCTCGGGCCCCGGGGGGCAACAGTTCTTC. Translated: CASSSGPGGQQFF. Supplemented by reference TRBV13 and TRBJ2-1, the full variable domain reads AAGVIQSPRHLIKEKRETATLKCYPIPRHDTVYWYQQGPGQDPQFLISFYEKMQSDKGSIPDRFSAQQFSDYHSELNMSSLELGDSALYFCASSSGPGGQQFFGPGTRLTVL.

The chain is built from TRBV11-3 and TRBJ2-3; D is uncertain. The germline V gene encodes CDR1 SGHNT and CDR2 YENEEA. The length of the CDR3 is 14 residues. Trimming took 4 bases from V and 6 from J, leaving 14 bases between them. In nucleotides, the CDR3 is TGTGCCAGCAGCTCCGGACCCTCCCGGGATACGCAGTATTTT. Residues: CASSSGPSRDTQYF.

The CDR3 coding sequence is TGTGCCAGCAGCCTAACAGGGGAGAGCTATGGCTACACCTTC. This translates into CASSLTGESYGYTF. The V and J genes are TRBV9 and TRBJ1-2, with TRBD1 identical over 7 bases. V gave up 4 bases and J gave up 4 bases; unmatched junction bases: 7. This CDR3 has 14 residues. Per the germline V gene, CDR1 is SGDLS and CDR2 is YYNGEE.

The V gene is TRBV6-6, the J gene TRBJ2-5, with D tentatively TRBD1 or TRBD2 (5 bases each). The CDR3 is made up of 13 amino acids. V was trimmed by 8 bases and J by 5 bases, leaving 15 bases between them. Germline CDR1 and CDR2: MNHNY and SVGAGI (reference sequence). In nucleotides, the CDR3 is TGTGCCAGCGCAGAGGGGCGCGGGGAGACCCAGTACTTC. Amino acid sequence: CASAEGRGETQYF.

The J gene is TRBJ2-3, the V gene TRBV6-1, with 10 bases aligning to TRBD2. The CDR3 has 15 residues. The germline V gene encodes CDR1 MNHNS and CDR2 SASEGT. Trimming cost V 4 bases and J 2 bases; bases outside gene matches: 3. The CDR3 bases are TGTGCCAGCAGTGGGACTAGCGGCCCCACAGATACGCAGTATTTT. As protein: CASSGTSGPTDTQYF.